These T cell receptor beta chains were read from a single sample in a study of T cells in Graves' hyperthyroidism and ophthalmopathy. One entry per CDR3 protein, called by TCRdb with MiXCR from the multiplex PCR reads. The sample carries over 400,000 distinct CDR3 sequences, around a fifth recorded once. Sequencing was done on a sample of blood. Source of these receptors: a woman in her 70s with Graves' ophthalmopathy. The CDR3 runs from the conserved cysteine through the conserved F or W.

TRBV12-3/TRBV12-4,CASSLSGSLNEQFF
TRBV24-1,CATRGASSADTQYF
TRBV10-1,CASSATSGGQETQYF
TRBV4-3,CASSQDGTGVNYGYTF
TRBV7-2,CASSTSGRSLHEQYF
TRBV18,CASSLSGVDVEFF
TRBV6-2/TRBV6-3,CASSPLEKLFF
TRBV2,CASSLSGRGAGTEAFF
TRBV15,CATSRDKAGTDTQYF
TRBV6-5,CASSYSSLSGANVLTF
TRBV10-2,CASSPRQGRNQPQHF
TRBV3-1,CASSHGGDGYTF
TRBV7-9,CASSLVAGRGNTEAFF
TRBV11-2,CASSLSGGTQYF
TRBV5-1,CASSWSGPNYEQYF
TRBV27,CASSFQTNREQFF
TRBV28,CASSYTGDLYEQYF
TRBV5-4,CASSFSGSVGTEAFF
TRBV7-2,CASSLVGLAATSYEQYF
TRBV18,CASSPPITNEQFF
TRBV12-3/TRBV12-4,CASSLLPSGRRGEFFSSYNEQFF
TRBV7-8,CASSLRRDGSYNEQFF
TRBV11-2,CASSFTGFSGNTIYF
TRBV20-1,CSAPISMKTEAFF
TRBV19,CASSDSGSSYNEQFF
TRBV12-3/TRBV12-4,CASSRDRGFQPQHF
TRBV9,CASSVGSGGRAQNEQFF
TRBV19,CASSIGTGSSTDTQYF
TRBV19,CASSIRAPGKISNQPQHF
TRBV13,CASRSGVVDEQYF
TRBV18,CASSPRAGDTQYF
TRBV20-1,CSAPGGTGGTYEQYF
TRBV7-2,CASSFGTGGAWDTIYF
TRBV11-3,CASSTGLGFTDTQYF
TRBV28,CASSFQDNYSPLHF
TRBV20-1,CSARPLAGGNNEQFF
TRBV4-1,CASSDRGRVTQYF
TRBV7-8,CASSLRGTGDLYGYTF
TRBV6-1,CASSVGAGGLTNADTQYF
TRBV20-1,CSANRGPSNQPQHF
TRBV9,CASSMDAGHGLYNEQFF